What follows describes a single TCR beta chain. Per the original data handling: How many nucleated cells were present was estimated from reference gene primer amplification. Some clones are missing from TCRdb's copy, which holds only in-frame ones; the method was immunoSEQ multiplex PCR. Clonal size and the V and J genes are those of that table, whereas D and trimming came from the DNA. The table lists about 180,000 clones, roughly 84% of them singletons, with less than 15% in the top ten. This entry belongs to a study of blood T cell repertoires in COVID-19. The wider study: COVID-19 samples collected from the United States, Italy and Spain covered acute and convalescent phases. The analysed material was cDNA or gDNA that came from T cells, B-cell-depleted T cells, or PBMCs.

Trimming removed 6 bases from V and 7 bases from J, with 13 bases in between. Germline V gene lookup returns CDR1 MNHNY and CDR2 SVGAGI (reference sequence). The CDR3 covers 14 residues. The J gene is TRBJ1-6, the V gene TRBV6-6, with a possible D match to TRBD1 (6 bases). The receptor was isolated from a man aged 18 to 35 with active or convalescent COVID-19. Sequencing was performed on peripheral blood. CDR3 coding DNA: TGTGCCAGCAGAAGCCAGGGGAACAATTCACCCCTCCACTTT. This codes for CASRSQGNNSPLHF.